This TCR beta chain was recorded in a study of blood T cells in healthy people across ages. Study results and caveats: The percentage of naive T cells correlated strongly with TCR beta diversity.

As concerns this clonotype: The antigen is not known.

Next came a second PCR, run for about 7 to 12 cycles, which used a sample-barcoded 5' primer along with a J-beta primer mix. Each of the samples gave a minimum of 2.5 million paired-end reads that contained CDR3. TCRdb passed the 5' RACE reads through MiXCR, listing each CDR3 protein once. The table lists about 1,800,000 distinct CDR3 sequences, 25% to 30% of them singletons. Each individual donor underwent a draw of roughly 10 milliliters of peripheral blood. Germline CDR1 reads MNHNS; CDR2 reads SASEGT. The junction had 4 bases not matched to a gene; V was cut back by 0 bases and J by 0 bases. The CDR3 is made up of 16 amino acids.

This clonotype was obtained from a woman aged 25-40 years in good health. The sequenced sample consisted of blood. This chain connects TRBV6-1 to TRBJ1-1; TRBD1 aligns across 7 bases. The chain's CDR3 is CASSEADREVNTEAFF. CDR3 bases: TGTGCCAGCAGTGAAGCCGACAGGGAAGTGAACACTGAAGCTTTCTTT.